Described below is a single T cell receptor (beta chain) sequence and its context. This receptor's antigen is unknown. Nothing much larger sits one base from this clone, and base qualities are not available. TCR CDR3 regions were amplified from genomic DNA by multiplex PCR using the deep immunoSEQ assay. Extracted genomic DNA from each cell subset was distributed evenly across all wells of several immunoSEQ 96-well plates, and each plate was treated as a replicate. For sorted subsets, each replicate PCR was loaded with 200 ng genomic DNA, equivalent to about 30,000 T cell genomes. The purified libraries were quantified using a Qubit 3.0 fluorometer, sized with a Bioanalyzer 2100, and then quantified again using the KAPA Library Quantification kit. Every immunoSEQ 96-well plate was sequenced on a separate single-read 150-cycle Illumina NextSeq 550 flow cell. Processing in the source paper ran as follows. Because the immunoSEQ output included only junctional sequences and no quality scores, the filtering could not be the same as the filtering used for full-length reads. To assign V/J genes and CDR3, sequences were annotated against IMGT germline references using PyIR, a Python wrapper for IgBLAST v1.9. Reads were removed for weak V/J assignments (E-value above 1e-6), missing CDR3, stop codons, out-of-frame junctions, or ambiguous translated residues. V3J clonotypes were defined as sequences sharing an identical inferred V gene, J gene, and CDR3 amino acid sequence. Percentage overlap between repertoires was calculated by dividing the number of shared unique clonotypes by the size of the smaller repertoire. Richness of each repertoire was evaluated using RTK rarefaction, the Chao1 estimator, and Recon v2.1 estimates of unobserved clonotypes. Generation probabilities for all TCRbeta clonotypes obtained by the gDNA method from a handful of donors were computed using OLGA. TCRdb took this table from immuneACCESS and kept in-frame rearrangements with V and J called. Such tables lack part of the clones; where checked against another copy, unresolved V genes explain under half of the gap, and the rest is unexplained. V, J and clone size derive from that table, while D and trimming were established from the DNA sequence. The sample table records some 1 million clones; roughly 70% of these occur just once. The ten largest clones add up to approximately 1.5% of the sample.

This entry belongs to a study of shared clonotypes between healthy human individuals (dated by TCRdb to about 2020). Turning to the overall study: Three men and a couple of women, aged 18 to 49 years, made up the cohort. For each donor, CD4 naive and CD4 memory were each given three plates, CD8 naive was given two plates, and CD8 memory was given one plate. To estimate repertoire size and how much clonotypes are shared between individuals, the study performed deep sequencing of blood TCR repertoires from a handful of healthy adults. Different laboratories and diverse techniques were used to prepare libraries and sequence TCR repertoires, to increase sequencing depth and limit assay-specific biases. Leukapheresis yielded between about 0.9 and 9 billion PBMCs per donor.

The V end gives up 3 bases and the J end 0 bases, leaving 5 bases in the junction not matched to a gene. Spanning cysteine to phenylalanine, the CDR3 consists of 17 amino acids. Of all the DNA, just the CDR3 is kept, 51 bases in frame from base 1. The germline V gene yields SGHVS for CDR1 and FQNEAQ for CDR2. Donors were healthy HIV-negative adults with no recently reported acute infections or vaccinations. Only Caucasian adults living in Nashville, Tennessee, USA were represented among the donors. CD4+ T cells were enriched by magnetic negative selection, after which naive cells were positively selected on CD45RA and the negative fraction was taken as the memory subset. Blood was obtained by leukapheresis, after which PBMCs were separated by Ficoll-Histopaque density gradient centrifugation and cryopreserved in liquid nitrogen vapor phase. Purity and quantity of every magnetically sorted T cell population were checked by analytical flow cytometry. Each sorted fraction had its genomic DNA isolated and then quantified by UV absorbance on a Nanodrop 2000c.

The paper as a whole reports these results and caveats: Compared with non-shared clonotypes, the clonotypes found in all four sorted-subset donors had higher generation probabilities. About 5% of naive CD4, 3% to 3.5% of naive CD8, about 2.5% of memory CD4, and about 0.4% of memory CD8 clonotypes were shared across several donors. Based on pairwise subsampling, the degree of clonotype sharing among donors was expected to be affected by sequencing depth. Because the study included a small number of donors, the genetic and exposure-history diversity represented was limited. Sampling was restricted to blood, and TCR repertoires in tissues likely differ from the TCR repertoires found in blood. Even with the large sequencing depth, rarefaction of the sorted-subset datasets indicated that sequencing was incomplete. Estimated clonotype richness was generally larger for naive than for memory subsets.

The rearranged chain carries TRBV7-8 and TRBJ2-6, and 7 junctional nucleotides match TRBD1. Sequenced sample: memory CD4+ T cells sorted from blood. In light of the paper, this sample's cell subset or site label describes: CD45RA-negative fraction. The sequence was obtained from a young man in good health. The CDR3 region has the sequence CASSLGQTVSGANVLTF. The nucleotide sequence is TGTGCCAGCAGCTTGGGACAGACAGTCTCTGGGGCCAACGTCCTGACTTTC. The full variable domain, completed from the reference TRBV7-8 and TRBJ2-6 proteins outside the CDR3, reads GAGVSQSPRYKVAKRGQDVALRCDPISGHVSLFWYQQALGQGPEFLTYFQNEAQLDKSGLPSDRFFAERPEGSVSTLKIQRTQQEDSAVYLCASSLGQTVSGANVLTFGAGSRLTVL.